The next 27 T cell receptor beta chains were all read from a single sample in a study of blood T cell repertoires in COVID-19. The data were produced by immunoSEQ multiplex PCR, yet TCRdb's version contains in-frame clones alone and is incomplete. The sample yields about half a million clones, 70% to 90% seen once. The sample taken for sequencing was peripheral blood. The receptors come from a human donor in a cohort sampled during active COVID-19.

The V gene is TRBV7-9, the J gene TRBJ2-1, with 8 bases matching TRBD1. CDR1 is SEHNR, CDR2 FQNEAQ, per germline (reference sequence). This CDR3 region has 14 residues. V lost 5 bases and J lost 8; bases outside the gene matches: 8. Here the CDR3 reads CASSRDRGVYEQFF. DNA of the CDR3: TGTGCCAGCAGCCGTGACAGGGGAGTGTATGAGCAGTTCTTC.

The chain couples TRBV5-4 to TRBJ2-2, with 12 bases that match TRBD2. The CDR3 contains 17 residues. With 4 bases clipped from V and 1 base from J, the junction kept 5 bases outside the gene matches. CDR1 and CDR2 from the germline V gene are SGHNT and YYREEE (reference sequence). Here the CDR3 DNA reads TGTGCCAGCAGCCTAGCGGGAGGGCCATTGAACACCGGGGAGCTGTTTTTT. It is translated as CASSLAGGPLNTGELFF.

The chain couples TRBV29-1 to TRBJ1-1; D not certain. Trimming removed 0 bases from V and 6 bases from J, with 5 bases in between. Germline V gives CDR1 SQVTM, CDR2 ANQGSEA. The CDR3 extends over 11 amino acids. CDR3 sequence: CSVEDRAEAFF. Written as DNA, the CDR3 is TGCAGCGTTGAAGATCGCGCTGAAGCTTTCTTT. Complete variable domain (other parts from reference TRBV29-1 and TRBJ1-1): SAVISQKPSRDICQRGTSLTIQCQVDSQVTMMFWYRQQPGQSLTLIATANQGSEATYESGFVIDKFPISRPNLTFSTLTVSNMSPEDSSIYLCSVEDRAEAFFGQGTRLTVV.

The chain is built from TRBV5-1 and TRBJ2-1, with 9 bases matching TRBD2. V shed 0 bases, J shed 2 bases, and the junction held 6 bases outside the gene matches. There are 17 residues in the CDR3. The germline V gene encodes CDR1 SGHRS and CDR2 YFSETQ. CDR3 in DNA: TGCGCCAGCAGCTTGGTCGGTGGCGGGAGGGCCTACAATGAGCAGTTCTTC. Translation: CASSLVGGGRAYNEQFF.

The J gene is TRBJ2-1, the V gene TRBV3-1 (or the pseudogene TRBV3-2); a weak D match, TRBD2 (5 bases). Germline CDR1 and CDR2: LGHDT and YNNKEL (reference sequence). The CDR3 runs to 14 residues. The ends were cut back, 1 base at V and 10 bases at J, with 14 bases in the middle. The CDR3 coding sequence is TGTGCCAGCAGCCAAGGTCGCGGGTACGGAGAGCAGTTCTTC. Residues: CASSQGRGYGEQFF.

CDR3 DNA: TGCGCCAGCAGCGAACTAGCGGGAGGGCGAGATGAGCAGTTCTTC. This translates into CASSELAGGRDEQFF. The chain joins TRBV10-1 to TRBJ2-1, with TRBD2 identical over 13 bases. In germline, CDR1 is WNHNN, CDR2 SYGVQD (reference sequence). V was pared by 6 bases and J by 8 bases, with 7 bases of the junction left unmatched. The CDR3 is made up of 15 amino acids.

This chain uses TRBV25-1 with TRBJ1-1; TRBD1 matches 8 bases. Germline CDR1 MGHDK, CDR2 SYGVNS. J lost 6 bases, V lost 3 bases, and 6 bases had no gene match. This CDR3 region has 14 residues. The CDR3 nucleotides are TGTGCCAGCAGTGACCCAGGGGGCTGGCCTGAAGCTTTCTTT. Its translation: CASSDPGGWPEAFF.

The rearrangement joins TRBV6-6 to TRBJ2-5; 10 positions match TRBD2. Germline assignment: CDR1 MNHNY and CDR2 SVGAGI (reference sequence). The CDR3 loop spans 16 amino acids. After removal of 5 bases from V and 4 bases from J, the junction contained 10 bases not matched to a gene. For the CDR3, the DNA is TGTGCCAGCAGTCCGTTAGCGGGAGGACCAACAGAGACCCAGTACTTC. Amino acids: CASSPLAGGPTETQYF.

This chain joins TRBV2 and TRBJ2-3, with 10 bases aligning to TRBD2. The CDR3 totals 15 residues. The ends lost 4 bases at V and 6 bases at J; junction bases unmatched: 7. Per germline, CDR1 SNHLY and CDR2 FYNNEI. CDR3 residues: CASSGLAGEGDTQYF. Here the CDR3 DNA reads TGTGCCAGCAGTGGCCTAGCGGGAGAGGGTGATACGCAGTATTTT.

The chain carries TRBV11-3 and TRBJ2-5, with D possibly TRBD2 on 6 matching bases. This CDR3 contains 14 residues. The V gene lost 5 bases and the J gene lost 3 bases, with 13 bases spanning the gap. CDR1 is SGHNT, CDR2 YENEEA, per germline. CDR3 in DNA: TGTGCCAGCAGCCTCGCCCAGCGGGAAGAGACCCAGTACTTC. Translated, it gives CASSLAQREETQYF. The full variable domain, its missing parts supplied by reference TRBV11-3 and TRBJ2-5, is EAGVVQSPRYKIIEKKQPVAFWCNPISGHNTLYWYLQNLGQGPELLIRYENEEAVDDSQLPKDRFSAERLKGVDSTLKIQPAELGDSAVYLCASSLAQREETQYFGPGTRLLVL.

This chain connects TRBV5-1 to TRBJ2-7; 16 bases agree with TRBD2. CDR1 is SGHRS, CDR2 YFSETQ, per germline. The CDR3 contains 15 residues. With 6 bases clipped from V and 5 bases from J, the junction kept 5 bases outside the gene matches. DNA of the CDR3: TGCGCCAGCACCATGGGACTAGCGGGAGGGAACGAGCAGTACTTC. Protein product: CASTMGLAGGNEQYF.

This clone showed up just a few times. The chain carries TRBV19 and TRBJ1-4, with D hard to call. The ends were cut back, 3 bases at V and 5 bases at J, with 7 bases in the middle. Germline V gives CDR1 LNHDA, CDR2 SQIVND (reference sequence). This CDR3 region has 13 residues. CDR3 loop: CASSIAINEKLFF. The CDR3 nucleotides read TGTGCCAGTAGTATTGCGATAAATGAAAAACTGTTTTTT.

The J gene is TRBJ1-1, the V gene TRBV27, with a tentative D call TRBD1 (6 bases). The CDR3 spans 14 residues. V gave up 5 bases and J gave up 1 base, with 11 bases separating them. CDR1 is MNHEY and CDR2 is SMNVEV in the germline V gene (reference sequence). The chain's CDR3 is CASSHREGNTEAFF. Here the CDR3 DNA reads TGTGCCAGCAGTCACAGGGAGGGGAACACTGAAGCTTTCTTT.

This chain links TRBV9 with TRBJ2-1; 9 bases fit TRBD2. V was clipped by 0 bases and J by 4 bases; unmatched bases: 14. CDR1 SGDLS and CDR2 YYNGEE come from the germline V gene. This CDR3 contains 19 residues. The DNA of the CDR3 is TGTGCCAGCAGCGTAGCTTTACTGGCGGGAGGGCCAAATTACAATGAGCAGTTCTTC. Amino acids: CASSVALLAGGPNYNEQFF.

The chain carries TRBV7-2 and TRBJ2-1; TRBD2 is a possible D gene (5 bases). The germline V gene has CDR1 SGHTA and CDR2 FQGNSA. Trimming took off 8 bases at V and 0 bases at J, with 14 bases between the two ends. CDR3 length: 15 amino acids. CDR3 in DNA: TGTGCCAGCTCTGGACGGAGGCTCTCCTACAATGAGCAGTTCTTC. Protein: CASSGRRLSYNEQFF.

This sequence joins TRBV10-3 and TRBJ2-1; 11 bases map to TRBD2. After removal of 0 bases from V and 3 bases from J, the junction contained 7 bases not matched to a gene. This CDR3 region has 18 residues. Germline V gene lookup returns CDR1 ENHRY and CDR2 SYGVKD. The CDR3 sequence is CAISESRAGTSGYNEQFF. In DNA form, the CDR3 reads TGTGCCATCAGTGAGTCCCGTGCCGGGACTAGCGGCTACAATGAGCAGTTCTTC.

The V call is TRBV9, the J call TRBJ1-2; TRBD1 might be the D (5 bases). Trimming pared 4 bases from V and 5 bases from J, leaving 15 bases between. Per germline, CDR1 SGDLS and CDR2 YYNGEE. The CDR3 has 14 amino acids. DNA for the CDR3: TGTGCCAGCAGCCCTCGTAGTGGGGCTTATGGCTACACCTTC. Amino acid sequence: CASSPRSGAYGYTF.

This clone occurred a few times. The chain carries TRBV6-1 and TRBJ2-7; TRBD2 matches 12 bases. V shed 2 bases and J 1 base; nucleotides not matched to a gene: 12. Germline V CDR1 and CDR2: MNHNS, SASEGT. The CDR3 is 19 residues long. CDR3 loop: CASSERMGLLAGGSYEQYF. CDR3 in DNA: TGTGCCAGCAGTGAAAGGATGGGCTTACTAGCGGGAGGTTCCTACGAGCAGTACTTC.

The rearrangement joins TRBV23-1 to TRBJ2-2; 9 bases agree with TRBD1. TRBV23-1 is an ORF; its function is uncertain. The J segment lost 3 bases and the V segment lost 4 bases, leaving 3 bases of the junction unmatched. This CDR3 spans 15 amino acids. The CDR3 coding sequence is TGCGCCAGCAGTCCGGGACAGGGAGACACCGGGGAGCTGTTTTTT. Protein product: CASSPGQGDTGELFF.

The J gene is TRBJ1-5, the V gene TRBV28; a possible D gene is TRBD1 (6 bases). Germline V gene sequence: CDR1 MDHEN, CDR2 SYDVKM. V was trimmed by 6 bases and J by 6 bases, leaving 15 bases between them. The CDR3 length is 14 residues. CDR3 protein: CASRVTGPGQPQHF. CDR3 nucleotides: TGTGCCAGCAGGGTTACAGGGCCTGGTCAGCCCCAGCATTTT.

This clone was seen a single time. V is TRBV28 and J is TRBJ2-2; 8 bases are shared with TRBD2. The germline CDR1 and CDR2 sequences are MDHEN and SYDVKM. The CDR3 totals 19 residues. V shed 5 bases, J shed 0 bases, and the junction held 14 bases outside the gene matches. In DNA, the CDR3 is TGTGCCAGCAGTCCGTTTACCCTAGCGGGTATCTCGAACACCGGGGAGCTGTTTTTT. Its protein product is CASSPFTLAGISNTGELFF.

This clone was seen once. This chain joins TRBV7-2 and TRBJ1-5; the match to TRBD1 covers 7 bases. J was trimmed by 3 bases and V by 1 base; bases with no gene match: 3. This CDR3 contains 15 residues. Germline-derived CDR1 and CDR2 are SGHTA and FQGNSA. This CDR3 is CASSLGDSLNQPQHF. In nucleotides, the CDR3 is TGTGCCAGCAGCTTAGGGGACAGCCTCAATCAGCCCCAGCATTTT.

The chain uses TRBV24-1 and TRBJ1-2, with 9 nucleotides matching TRBD1. Germline values: CDR1 KGHDR, CDR2 SFDVKD. V was pared by 3 bases and J by 5 bases, with 3 bases of the junction left unmatched. This CDR3 spans 14 amino acids. The CDR3 bases are TGTGCCACCAGTGATGGACAGGGGAGGTATGGCTACACCTTC. Protein product: CATSDGQGRYGYTF.

This clone appeared a few times. This chain uses TRBV5-5 with TRBJ2-7, with 14 bases aligning to TRBD2. This CDR3 region has 16 residues. J was trimmed by 3 bases and V by 4 bases; bases with no gene match: 6. Germline CDR1 SGHKS, CDR2 YYEKEE (reference sequence). Here the CDR3 reads CASSGGLAGVLYEQYF. The CDR3 DNA sequence: TGTGCCAGCAGCGGGGGACTAGCGGGAGTACTCTACGAGCAGTACTTC.

This chain links TRBV3-1 (or the pseudogene TRBV3-2) with TRBJ2-3, with 13 nucleotides matching TRBD2. Unmatched junction bases numbered 7, after V lost 5 bases and J lost 5 bases. CDR1 and CDR2 (germline): LGHDT, YNNKEL (reference sequence). There are 16 residues in the CDR3. CDR3: CASSLGLAGVIDTQYF. In nucleotides, the CDR3 is TGTGCCAGCAGCTTAGGACTAGCGGGAGTTATAGATACGCAGTATTTT.

This chain links TRBV5-6 with TRBJ1-1; D possibly corresponds to TRBD1 (5 bases). CDR3 length equals 13 residues. Looked up from germline, CDR1 is SGHDT and CDR2 is YYEEEE. Between the trimmed V and J ends, which lost 5 bases and 0 bases, there was a span of 8 bases. The CDR3 here is CASRYRLNTEAFF. CDR3 DNA: TGTGCCAGCAGGTACAGGTTGAACACTGAAGCTTTCTTT.

The rearrangement links TRBV2 to TRBJ2-7; D might be TRBD1 (6 bases). Germline loops: CDR1 SNHLY, CDR2 FYNNEI. V was pared by 7 bases and J by 1 base, with 14 bases between. This CDR3 is 14 amino acids long. DNA of the CDR3: TGTGCCAGCAAGCTACAGGGTAGGTCCTACGAGCAGTACTTC. Protein product: CASKLQGRSYEQYF.